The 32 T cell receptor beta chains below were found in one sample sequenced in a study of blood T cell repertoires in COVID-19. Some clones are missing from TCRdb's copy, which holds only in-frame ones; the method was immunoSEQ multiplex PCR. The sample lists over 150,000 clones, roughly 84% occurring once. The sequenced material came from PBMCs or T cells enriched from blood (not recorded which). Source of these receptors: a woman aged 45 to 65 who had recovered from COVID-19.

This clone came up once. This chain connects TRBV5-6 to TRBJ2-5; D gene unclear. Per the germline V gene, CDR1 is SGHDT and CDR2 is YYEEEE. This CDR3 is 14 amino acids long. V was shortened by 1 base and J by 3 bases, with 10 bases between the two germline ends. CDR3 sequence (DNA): TGTGCCAGCAGCTTGAGGCTAGGCGAAGAGACCCAGTACTTC. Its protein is CASSLRLGEETQYF.

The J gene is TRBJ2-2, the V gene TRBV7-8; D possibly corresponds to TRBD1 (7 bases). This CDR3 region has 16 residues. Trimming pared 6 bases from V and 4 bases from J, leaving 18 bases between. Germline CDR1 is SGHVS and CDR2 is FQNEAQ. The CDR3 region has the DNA TGTGCCAGCAGTTACGGAGGGACAGCTTTCACCGGGGAGCTGTTTTTT. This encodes CASSYGGTAFTGELFF.

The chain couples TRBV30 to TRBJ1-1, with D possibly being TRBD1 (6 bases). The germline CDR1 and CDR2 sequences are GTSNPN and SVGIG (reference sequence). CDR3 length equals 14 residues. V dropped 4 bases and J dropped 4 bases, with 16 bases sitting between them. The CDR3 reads CAWKRGGGGTEAFF. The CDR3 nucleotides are TGTGCCTGGAAGAGAGGGGGTGGCGGCACTGAAGCTTTCTTT. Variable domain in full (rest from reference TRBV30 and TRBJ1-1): SQTIHQWPATLVQPVGSPLSLECTVEGTSNPNLYWYRQAAGRGLQLLFYSVGIGQISSEVPQNLSASRPQDRQFILSSKKLLLSDSGFYLCAWKRGGGGTEAFFGQGTRLTVV.

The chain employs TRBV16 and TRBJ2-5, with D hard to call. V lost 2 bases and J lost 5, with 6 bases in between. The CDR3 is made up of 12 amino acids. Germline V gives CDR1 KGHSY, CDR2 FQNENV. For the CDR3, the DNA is TGTGCCAGCAGCCAAGTGAGGGAGACCCAGTACTTC. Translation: CASSQVRETQYF.

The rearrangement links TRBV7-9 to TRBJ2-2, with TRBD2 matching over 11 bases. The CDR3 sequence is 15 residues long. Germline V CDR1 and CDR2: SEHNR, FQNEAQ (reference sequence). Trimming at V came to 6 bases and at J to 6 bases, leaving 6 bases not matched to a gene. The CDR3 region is CASRLAGGTSGELFF. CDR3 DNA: TGTGCCAGCAGGCTAGCGGGAGGCACCTCCGGGGAGCTGTTTTTT.

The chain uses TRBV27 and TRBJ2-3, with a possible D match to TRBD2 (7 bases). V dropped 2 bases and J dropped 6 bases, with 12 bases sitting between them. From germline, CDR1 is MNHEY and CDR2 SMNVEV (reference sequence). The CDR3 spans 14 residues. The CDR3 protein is CASSLRGGMDTQYF. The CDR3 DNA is TGTGCCAGCAGTTTAAGGGGGGGCATGGATACGCAGTATTTT.

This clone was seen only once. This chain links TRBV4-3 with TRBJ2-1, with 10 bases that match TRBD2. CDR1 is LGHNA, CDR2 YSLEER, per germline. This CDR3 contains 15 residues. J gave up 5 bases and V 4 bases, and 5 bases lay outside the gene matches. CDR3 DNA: TGCGCCAGCAGCCGGTCTAGCGGGGGAGACAATGAGCAGTTCTTC. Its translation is CASSRSSGGDNEQFF.

For the CDR3, the DNA is TGTGCCACCAGTGATTTGCCTACAGGGATTGATGGCTACACCTTC. Its translation: CATSDLPTGIDGYTF. This chain uses TRBV24-1 with TRBJ1-2, with D possibly being TRBD1 (6 bases). V was pared by 0 bases and J by 6 bases, with 13 bases between. This CDR3 has 15 amino acids. Per germline, CDR1 KGHDR and CDR2 SFDVKD.

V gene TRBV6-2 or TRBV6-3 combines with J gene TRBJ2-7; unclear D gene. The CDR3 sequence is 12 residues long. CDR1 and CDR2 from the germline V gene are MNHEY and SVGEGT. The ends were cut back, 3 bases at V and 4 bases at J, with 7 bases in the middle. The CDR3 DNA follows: TGTGCCAGCAGTTATGCCGGGTACGAGCAGTACTTC. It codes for CASSYAGYEQYF.

CDR3 amino acids: CASSRGQGANSPLHF. The CDR3 DNA sequence: TGTGCCAGTAGTAGGGGACAGGGGGCCAATTCACCCCTCCACTTT. The genes are TRBV19 and TRBJ1-6; TRBD1 agrees at 12 bases. The CDR3 is made up of 15 amino acids. Germline loops: CDR1 LNHDA, CDR2 SQIVND (reference sequence). The junction had 2 bases not matched to a gene; V was cut back by 4 bases and J by 7 bases.

CDR3 loop: CASSRLGQDSYEQYF. The CDR3 bases are TGTGCCAGCAGCCGACTCGGACAGGACTCCTACGAGCAGTACTTC. The chain has TRBV5-8 and TRBJ2-7; the match to TRBD1 covers 7 bases. Looked up from germline, CDR1 is SGHTS and CDR2 is YDEGEE. There are 15 residues in the CDR3. J gave up 0 bases and V 4 bases, and 7 bases lay outside the gene matches.

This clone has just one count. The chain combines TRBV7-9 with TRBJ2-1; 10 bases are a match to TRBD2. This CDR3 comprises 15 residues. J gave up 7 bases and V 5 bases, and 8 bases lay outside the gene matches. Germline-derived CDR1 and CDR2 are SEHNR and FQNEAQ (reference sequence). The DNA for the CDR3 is TGTGCCAGCAGCCCCCTAGCGGGAGTGGGGAATGAGCAGTTCTTC. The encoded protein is CASSPLAGVGNEQFF. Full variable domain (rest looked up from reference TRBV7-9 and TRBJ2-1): DTGVSQNPRHKITKRGQNVTFRCDPISEHNRLYWYRQTLGQGPEFLTYFQNEAQLEKSRLLSDRFSAERPKGSFSTLEIQRTEQGDSAMYLCASSPLAGVGNEQFFGPGTRLTVL.

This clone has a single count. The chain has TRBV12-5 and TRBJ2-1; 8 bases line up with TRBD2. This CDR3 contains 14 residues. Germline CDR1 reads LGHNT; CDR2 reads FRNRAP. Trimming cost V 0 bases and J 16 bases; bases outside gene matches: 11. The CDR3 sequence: CASGLVRRGLVKFF. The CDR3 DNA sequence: TGTGCTAGTGGTTTGGTACGCCGGGGACTAGTCAAATTCTTC.

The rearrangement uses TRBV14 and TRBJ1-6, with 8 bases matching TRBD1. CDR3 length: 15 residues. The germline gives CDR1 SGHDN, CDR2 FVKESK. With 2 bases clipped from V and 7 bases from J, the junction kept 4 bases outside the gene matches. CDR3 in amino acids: CASSQKTGANSPLHF. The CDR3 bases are TGTGCCAGCAGCCAAAAGACAGGGGCGAATTCACCCCTCCACTTT.

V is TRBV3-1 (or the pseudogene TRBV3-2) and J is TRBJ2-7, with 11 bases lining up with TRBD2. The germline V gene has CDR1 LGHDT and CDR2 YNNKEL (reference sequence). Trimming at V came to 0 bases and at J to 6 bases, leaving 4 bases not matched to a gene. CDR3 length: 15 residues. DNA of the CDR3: TGTGCCAGCAGCCAAGAGGTTAGCGGGAGGGCCGAGCAGTACTTC. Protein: CASSQEVSGRAEQYF.

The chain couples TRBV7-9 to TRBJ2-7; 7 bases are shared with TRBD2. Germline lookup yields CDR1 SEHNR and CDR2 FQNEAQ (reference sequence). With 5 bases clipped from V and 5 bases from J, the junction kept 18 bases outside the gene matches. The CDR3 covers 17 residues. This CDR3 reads CASSPRSGISSFNEQYF. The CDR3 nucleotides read TGTGCCAGCAGCCCCCGGAGCGGGATTTCCTCATTTAACGAGCAGTACTTC.

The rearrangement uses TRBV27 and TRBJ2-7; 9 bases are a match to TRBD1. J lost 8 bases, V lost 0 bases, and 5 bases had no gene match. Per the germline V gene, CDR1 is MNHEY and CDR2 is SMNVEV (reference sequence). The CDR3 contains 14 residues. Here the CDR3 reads CASSLSGQGFKQYF. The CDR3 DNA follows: TGTGCCAGCAGTTTATCGGGACAGGGATTTAAGCAGTACTTC.

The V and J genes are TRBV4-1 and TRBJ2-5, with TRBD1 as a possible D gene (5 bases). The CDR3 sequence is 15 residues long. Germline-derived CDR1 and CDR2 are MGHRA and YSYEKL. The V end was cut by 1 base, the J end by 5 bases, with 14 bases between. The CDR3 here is CASSQAGRALETQYF. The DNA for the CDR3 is TGCGCCAGCAGCCAAGCTGGCAGGGCCTTGGAGACCCAGTACTTC.

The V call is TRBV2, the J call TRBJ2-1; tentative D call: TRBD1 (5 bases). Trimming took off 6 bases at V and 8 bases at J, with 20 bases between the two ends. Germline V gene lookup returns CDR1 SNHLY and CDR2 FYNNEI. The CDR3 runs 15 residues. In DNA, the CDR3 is TGTGCCAGCAGCGTTGCTGGGGCCGCCCCGGATGAGCAGTTCTTC. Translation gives CASSVAGAAPDEQFF. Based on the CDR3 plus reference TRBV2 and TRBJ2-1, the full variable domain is EPEVTQTPSHQVTQMGQEVILRCVPISNHLYFYWYRQILGQKVEFLVSFYNNEISEKSEIFDDQFSVERPDGSNFTLKIRSTKLEDSAMYFCASSVAGAAPDEQFFGPGTRLTVL.

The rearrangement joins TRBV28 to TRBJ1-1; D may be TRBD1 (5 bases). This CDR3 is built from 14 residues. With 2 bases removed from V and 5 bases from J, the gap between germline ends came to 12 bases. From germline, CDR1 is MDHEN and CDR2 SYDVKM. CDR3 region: CASSLKGEVTEAFF. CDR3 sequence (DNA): TGTGCCAGCAGTTTAAAAGGGGAAGTGACTGAAGCTTTCTTT.

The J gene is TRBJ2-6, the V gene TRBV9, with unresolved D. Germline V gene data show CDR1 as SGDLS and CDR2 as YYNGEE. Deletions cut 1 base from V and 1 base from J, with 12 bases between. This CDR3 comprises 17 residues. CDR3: CASSVFAVASGANVLTF. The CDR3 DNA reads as TGTGCCAGCAGCGTATTCGCAGTTGCATCTGGGGCCAACGTCCTGACTTTC.

The CDR3 nucleotides read TGTGCCAGCAGCTTACTGGGACAGGGGGTACTCTATGGCTACACCTTC. It codes for CASSLLGQGVLYGYTF. The chain recombines TRBV7-9 with TRBJ1-2, with 11 bases aligning to TRBD1. V was clipped by 2 bases and J by 4 bases; unmatched bases: 6. The CDR3 loop spans 16 amino acids. The V gene's germline CDR1 is SEHNR and CDR2 FQNEAQ (reference sequence).

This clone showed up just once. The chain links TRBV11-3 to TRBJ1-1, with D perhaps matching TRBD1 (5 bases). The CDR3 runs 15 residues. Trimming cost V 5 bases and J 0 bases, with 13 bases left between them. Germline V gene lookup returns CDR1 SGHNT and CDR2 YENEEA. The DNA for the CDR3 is TGTGCCAGCAGCACCTCTCCCAGGGTGAACACTGAAGCTTTCTTT. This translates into CASSTSPRVNTEAFF.

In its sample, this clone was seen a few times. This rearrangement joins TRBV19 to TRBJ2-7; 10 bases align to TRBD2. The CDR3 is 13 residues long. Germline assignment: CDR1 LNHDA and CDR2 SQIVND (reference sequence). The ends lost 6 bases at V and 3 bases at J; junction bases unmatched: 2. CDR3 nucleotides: TGTGCCAGTAGCAGGACTAGCGGCTACGAGCAGTACTTC. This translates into CASSRTSGYEQYF.

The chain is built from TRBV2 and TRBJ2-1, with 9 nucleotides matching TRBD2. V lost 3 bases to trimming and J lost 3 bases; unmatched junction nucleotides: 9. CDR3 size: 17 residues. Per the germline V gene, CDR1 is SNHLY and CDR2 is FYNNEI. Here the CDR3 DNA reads TGTGCCAGCAGTGAGACGGTTGCGGGAGGGTACTACAATGAGCAGTTCTTC. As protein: CASSETVAGGYYNEQFF.

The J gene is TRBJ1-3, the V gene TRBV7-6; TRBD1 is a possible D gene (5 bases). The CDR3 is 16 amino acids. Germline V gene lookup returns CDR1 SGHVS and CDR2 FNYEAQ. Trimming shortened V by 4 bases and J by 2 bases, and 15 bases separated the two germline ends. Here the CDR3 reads CASSSGASITGNTIYF. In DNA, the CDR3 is TGTGCCAGCAGCTCTGGGGCCTCCATAACTGGAAACACCATATATTTT.

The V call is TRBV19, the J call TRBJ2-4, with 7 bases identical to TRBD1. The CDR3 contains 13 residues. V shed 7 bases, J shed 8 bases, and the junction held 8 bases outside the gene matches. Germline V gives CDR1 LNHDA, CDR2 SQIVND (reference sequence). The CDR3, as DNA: TGTGCCAGTACAAAGACAGGGTCGGACATTCAGTACTTC. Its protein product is CASTKTGSDIQYF.

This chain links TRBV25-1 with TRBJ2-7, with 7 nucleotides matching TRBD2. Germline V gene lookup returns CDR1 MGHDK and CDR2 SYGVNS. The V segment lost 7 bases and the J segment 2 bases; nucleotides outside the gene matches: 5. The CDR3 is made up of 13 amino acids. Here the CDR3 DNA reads TGTGCCAGCACTAGCGGAATTGCCTACGAGCAGTACTTC. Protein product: CASTSGIAYEQYF.

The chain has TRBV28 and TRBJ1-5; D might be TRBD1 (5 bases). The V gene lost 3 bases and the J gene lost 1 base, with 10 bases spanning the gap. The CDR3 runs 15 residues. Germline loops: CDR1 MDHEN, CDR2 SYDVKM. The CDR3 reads CASSFAGPSNQPQHF. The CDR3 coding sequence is TGTGCCAGCAGTTTTGCAGGGCCAAGCAATCAGCCCCAGCATTTT. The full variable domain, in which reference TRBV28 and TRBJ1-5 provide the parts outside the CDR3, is DVKVTQSSRYLVKRTGEKVFLECVQDMDHENMFWYRQDPGLGLRLIYFSYDVKMKEKGDIPEGYSVSREKKERFSLILESASTNQTSMYLCASSFAGPSNQPQHFGDGTRLSIL.

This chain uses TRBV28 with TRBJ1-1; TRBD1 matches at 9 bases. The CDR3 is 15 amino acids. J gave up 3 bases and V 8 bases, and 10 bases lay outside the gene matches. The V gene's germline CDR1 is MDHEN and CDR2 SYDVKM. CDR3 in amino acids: CASQGQGTGYTEAFF. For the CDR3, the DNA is TGTGCCAGCCAGGGTCAAGGGACAGGGTACACTGAAGCTTTCTTT.

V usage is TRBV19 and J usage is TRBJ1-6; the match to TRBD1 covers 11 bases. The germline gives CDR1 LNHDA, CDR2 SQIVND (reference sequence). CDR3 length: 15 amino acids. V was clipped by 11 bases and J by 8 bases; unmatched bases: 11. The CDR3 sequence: CASLPGTGGYSPLHF. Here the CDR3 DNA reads TGTGCCTCCTTACCCGGGACAGGGGGTTATTCACCCCTCCACTTT.

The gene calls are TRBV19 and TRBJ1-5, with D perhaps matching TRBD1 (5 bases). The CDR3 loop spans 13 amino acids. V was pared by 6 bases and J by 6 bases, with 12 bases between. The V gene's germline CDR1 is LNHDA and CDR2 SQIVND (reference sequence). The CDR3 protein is CASSPVGGQPQHF. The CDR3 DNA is TGTGCCAGTAGCCCCGTCGGGGGTCAGCCCCAGCATTTT.